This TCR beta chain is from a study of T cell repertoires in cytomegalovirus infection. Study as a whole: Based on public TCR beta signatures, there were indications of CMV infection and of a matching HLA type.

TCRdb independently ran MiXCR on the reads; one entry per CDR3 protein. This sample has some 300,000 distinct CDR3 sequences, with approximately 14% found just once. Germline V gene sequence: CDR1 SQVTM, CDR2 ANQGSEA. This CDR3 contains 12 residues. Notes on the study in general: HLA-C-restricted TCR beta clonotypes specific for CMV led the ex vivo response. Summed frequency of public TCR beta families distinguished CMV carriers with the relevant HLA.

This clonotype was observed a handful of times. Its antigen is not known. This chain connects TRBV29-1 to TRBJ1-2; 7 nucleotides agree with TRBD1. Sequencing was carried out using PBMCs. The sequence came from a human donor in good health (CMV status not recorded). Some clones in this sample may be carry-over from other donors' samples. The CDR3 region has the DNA TGCAGTATGACAGGGTCCCGACCTGGCTACACCTTC. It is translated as CSMTGSRPGYTF.